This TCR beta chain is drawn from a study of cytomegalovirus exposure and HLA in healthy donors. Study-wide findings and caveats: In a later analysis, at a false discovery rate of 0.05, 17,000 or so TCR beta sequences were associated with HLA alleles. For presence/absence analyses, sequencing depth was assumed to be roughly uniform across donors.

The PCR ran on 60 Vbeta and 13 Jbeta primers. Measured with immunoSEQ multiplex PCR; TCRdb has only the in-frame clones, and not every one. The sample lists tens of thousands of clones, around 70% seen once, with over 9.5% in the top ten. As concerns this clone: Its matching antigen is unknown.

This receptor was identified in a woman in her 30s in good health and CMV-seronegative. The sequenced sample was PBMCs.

The CDR3 loop reads CASSLGAGGLGEKLFF. The CDR3 DNA follows: TGCGCCAGCAGCTTGGGGGCAGGGGGATTGGGTGAAAAACTGTTTTTT. The chain joins TRBV5-1 to TRBJ1-4; 7 bases match TRBD1. The CDR3 is made up of 16 amino acids. The germline CDR1 and CDR2 sequences are SGHRS and YFSETQ. Unmatched junction bases numbered 9, after V lost 0 bases and J lost 7 bases. Filled out from reference TRBV5-1 and TRBJ1-4, the complete variable domain reads KAGVTQTPRYLIKTRGQQVTLSCSPISGHRSVSWYQQTPGQGLQFLFEYFSETQRNKGNFPGRFSGRQFSNSRSEMNVSTLELGDSALYLCASSLGAGGLGEKLFFGSGTQLSVL.